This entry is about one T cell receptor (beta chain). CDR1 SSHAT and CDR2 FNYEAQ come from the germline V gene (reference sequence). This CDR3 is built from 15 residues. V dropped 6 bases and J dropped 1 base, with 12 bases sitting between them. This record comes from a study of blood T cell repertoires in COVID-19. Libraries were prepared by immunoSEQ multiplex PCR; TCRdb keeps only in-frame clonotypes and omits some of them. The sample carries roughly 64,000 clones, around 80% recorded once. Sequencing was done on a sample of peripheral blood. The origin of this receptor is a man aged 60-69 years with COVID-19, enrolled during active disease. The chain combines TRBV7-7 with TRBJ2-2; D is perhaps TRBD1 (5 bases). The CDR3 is CASSEGVRNTGELFF. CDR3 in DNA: TGTGCCAGCAGTGAAGGGGTACGGAACACCGGGGAGCTGTTTTTT.